Listed below are T cell receptor beta chains from one sample, sequenced in a study of shared clonotypes between healthy human individuals. The protocol was immunoSEQ multiplex PCR, while the TCRdb copy is restricted to in-frame clones and leaves out a portion. This table has millions of clones, 90% to 95% appearing once. The sequenced sample was naive CD8+ T cells from PBMCs. Source of these receptors: a man younger than 30 in good health. Some clones in this sample may be carry-over from other donors' samples. Each CDR3 is given without its conserved first and last residue. A D gene is named only where the DNA matches it firmly. Where a row states a size, it is once, few, many or the class of an expanded clone; other rows omit it.

V | size | D | CDR3
TRBV25-1 | - | TRBD2 | ASSRGLAGGNEQF
TRBV29-1 | - | TRBD2 | SVVGRENTYNEQF
TRBV5-1 | - | TRBD1 | ASSQKQGVGTEAF
TRBV5-1 | - | TRBD1 | ASSSLRTGEEFIEQF
TRBV2 | - | TRBD2 | ASSEGLALRTDTQY
TRBV7-9 | - | - | ASSPLSAF
TRBV30 | - | - | AWSVNYPPGISGNTIY
TRBV27 | - | - | ASGLQETQY
TRBV28 | - | - | ASSLDRGNYGYT
TRBV7-3 | - | TRBD1 | ASRELAGGAGELF
TRBV19 | - | - | ASSIDLEQPQH
TRBV27 | - | - | ASSLLGNNQPQH
TRBV4-2 | - | TRBD1 | ASSQGQGVGYGYT
TRBV11-3 | - | - | ASSLGVGGYYEQY
TRBV7-2 | few | TRBD2 | ASSLLLAVNEQF
TRBV6-1 | - | - | ASSEALRGFNYGYT
TRBV6-1 | - | - | ASRTAPSTEAF